This T cell receptor (beta chain) was captured by sequencing in a study of CD8+CD57+ T cells in acquired aplastic anemia. Whole-study context: The average for DNA from sorted CD4+ and CD8+ cells was 3.2 ug.

All patients picked for sequencing had shown, by flow cytometry, an expansion of CD8+CD57+ cells. This CDR3 contains 16 residues. The V and J ends lost 3 bases and 0 bases respectively, with 15 bases between them. Germline V CDR1 and CDR2: SNHLY, FYNNEI. The TCR beta profiling, which covered VDJ combination and CDR3 sequence, was carried out using genomic DNA as the template. TCRdb re-called the reads with MiXCR, one entry per CDR3 protein. Seen here are around 290,000 distinct CDR3 sequences, approximately 58% observed once, and the top ten hold 1% to 1.5%. The specimen was sorted CD4+, CD8+, or CD8+CD57+ T cells (not recorded which) from PBMCs. This sequence joins TRBV2 and TRBJ2-7; the D gene is possibly TRBD2 (7 bases). The TCR was taken from a human donor with aplastic anemia. CDR3 nucleotides: TGTGCCAGCAGTGACCCGGGGGGCAAACTCTCCTACGAGCAGTACTTC. Translating it yields CASSDPGGKLSYEQYF.